Sequencing of this TCR beta chain was carried out in a study of cytomegalovirus exposure and HLA in healthy donors. About the study: In an early release, HLA-typed donors contributed approximately 80 million unique TCR sequences. Study outcomes and limitations: The later analysis indicated that the majority of CMV-associated TCR beta chains appeared HLA-restricted.

From germline, CDR1 is LNHDA and CDR2 SQIVND (reference sequence). This CDR3 is 13 amino acids long. Trimming took 6 bases from V and 2 from J, leaving 10 bases between them. This clone appeared a few times. Antigen specificity is unknown. Primers included in the PCR were 60 Vbeta and 13 Jbeta primers. Profiled with immunoSEQ multiplex PCR; TCRdb holds only in-frame clones, not every one. The sample has some 130,000 clones, over 60% seen once; the top ten hold approximately 2%. The sequenced material came from PBMCs. This receptor was taken from a man aged 25 to 45 in good health and CMV-seronegative. This chain joins TRBV19 and TRBJ1-2; D remains ambiguous. For the CDR3, the DNA is TGTGCCAGTAGCCCAAGTCAGAACTATGGCTACACCTTC. Translation gives CASSPSQNYGYTF.